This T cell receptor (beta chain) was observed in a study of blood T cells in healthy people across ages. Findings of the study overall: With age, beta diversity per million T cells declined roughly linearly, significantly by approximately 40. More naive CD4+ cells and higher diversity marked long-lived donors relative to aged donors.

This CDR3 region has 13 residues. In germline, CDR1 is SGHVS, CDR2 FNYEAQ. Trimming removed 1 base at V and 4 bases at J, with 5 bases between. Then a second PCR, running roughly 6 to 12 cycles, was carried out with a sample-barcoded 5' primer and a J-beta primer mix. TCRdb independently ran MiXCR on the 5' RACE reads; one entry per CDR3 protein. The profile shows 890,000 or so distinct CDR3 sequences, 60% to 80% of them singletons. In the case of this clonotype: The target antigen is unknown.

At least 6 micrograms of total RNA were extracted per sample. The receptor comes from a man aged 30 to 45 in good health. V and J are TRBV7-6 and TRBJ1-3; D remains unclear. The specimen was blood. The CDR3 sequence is CASSLGQGNTIYF. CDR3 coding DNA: TGTGCCAGCAGCTTAGGGCAGGGAAACACCATATATTTT.